Below, 11 T cell receptor beta chains from the same sample are listed, as sequenced in a study of cytomegalovirus exposure and HLA in healthy donors. Both 60 Vbeta primers and 13 Jbeta primers went into the PCR. Profiled with immunoSEQ multiplex PCR; TCRdb holds only in-frame clones, not every one. In the table there are 200,000 to 300,000 clones, roughly 87% of which are singletons. Source material: PBMCs. Receptors originate from a woman between 40 and 50 years old in good health and CMV-seropositive.

The CDR3 reads CASSLGGSTSGTNTGELFF. CDR3 nucleotides: TGTGCCAGCAGCTTAGGAGGGTCGACTAGCGGTACGAACACCGGGGAGCTGTTTTTT. The chain links TRBV13 to TRBJ2-2; 9 bases map to TRBD2. CDR1 is PRHDT and CDR2 is FYEKMQ in the germline V gene (reference sequence). The length of the CDR3 is 19 residues. V was pared by 0 bases and J by 0 bases, with 8 bases of the junction left unmatched.

The rearrangement links TRBV15 to TRBJ2-1, with 11 bases matching TRBD2. Germline V lookup: CDR1 LNHNV, CDR2 YYDKDF (reference sequence). This CDR3 spans 15 amino acids. Trimming took 1 base from V and 9 from J; bases not matched to a gene: 5. CDR3 sequence (DNA): TGTGCCACCAGCAGAGGACTAGCGGGAACTACTGAGCAGTTCTTC. Translating gives CATSRGLAGTTEQFF.

This clone has ten or more counts. The chain employs TRBV5-6 and TRBJ1-1; tentative D call: TRBD1 (5 bases). With 2 bases removed from V and 4 bases from J, the gap between germline ends came to 9 bases. Per germline, CDR1 SGHDT and CDR2 YYEEEE. This CDR3 spans 13 amino acids. CDR3 DNA sequence: TGTGCCAGCAGCTTCGTCGGGGGCACTGAAGCTTTCTTT. Protein sequence: CASSFVGGTEAFF.

The rearrangement joins TRBV5-6 to TRBJ2-7; maybe TRBD2 (5 bases). CDR1 and CDR2 from the germline V gene are SGHDT and YYEEEE. The CDR3 extends over 13 amino acids. V was cut by 10 bases and J by 1 base, with 15 bases left in between. CDR3 residues: CAVGEGGSYEQYF. Written as DNA, the CDR3 is TGTGCCGTTGGGGAAGGCGGGTCCTACGAGCAGTACTTC.

This clone was seen a handful of times. The rearrangement uses TRBV18 and TRBJ1-6, with 7 bases matching TRBD1. This CDR3 contains 14 residues. Trimming cost V 5 bases and J 7 bases; bases outside gene matches: 5. CDR1 is KGHSH, CDR2 LQKENI, per germline. The CDR3 sequence: CASSTGVLNSPLHF. The CDR3 DNA reads as TGTGCCAGCTCAACAGGGGTACTCAATTCACCCCTCCACTTT.

This rearrangement joins TRBV18 to TRBJ2-5; TRBD1 matches 9 bases. The ends lost 6 bases at V and 4 bases at J; junction bases unmatched: 9. CDR1 KGHSH and CDR2 LQKENI come from the germline V gene. This CDR3 contains 15 residues. The CDR3 loop is CASSLTGGWRETQYF. The CDR3 DNA follows: TGTGCCAGCTCGCTAACAGGGGGCTGGAGAGAGACCCAGTACTTC.

This sequence joins TRBV5-1 and TRBJ1-1; 9 bases are a match to TRBD1. With V trimmed by 0 bases and J by 5 bases, 5 bases remained unmatched. Per germline, CDR1 SGHRS and CDR2 YFSETQ. The CDR3 covers 15 residues. CDR3 in amino acids: CASSLGGTGLTEAFF. For the CDR3, the DNA is TGCGCCAGCAGCTTGGGAGGGACAGGGTTGACTGAAGCTTTCTTT.

The chain joins TRBV5-4 to TRBJ1-1; 10 bases fit TRBD1. The CDR3 sequence is 16 residues long. Looked up from germline, CDR1 is SGHNT and CDR2 is YYREEE (reference sequence). V lost 4 bases to trimming and J lost 0 bases; unmatched junction nucleotides: 6. The CDR3 here is CASSTGTGAVNTEAFF. The DNA for the CDR3 is TGTGCCAGCAGCACTGGGACAGGGGCGGTGAACACTGAAGCTTTCTTT.

This chain joins TRBV7-2 and TRBJ2-5; possible D gene TRBD1, 6 bases. The better agreement between TRBJ2-7 and the DNA end casts doubt on the J call. CDR3 length: 14 amino acids. CDR1 is SGHTA and CDR2 is FQGNSA in the germline V gene. CDR3 sequence: CASTRDILSYEQYF. The CDR3 coding sequence is TGTGCCAGCACCAGGGACATTCTCTCCTACGAGCAGTACTTC.

This clone was seen a handful of times. The V gene is TRBV7-2, the J gene TRBJ2-7; possibly TRBD2 for D (5 bases). CDR3 size: 16 residues. The V and J ends lost 1 base and 2 bases respectively, with 15 bases between them. In germline, CDR1 is SGHTA, CDR2 FQGNSA. This CDR3 reads CASSLDRVGITYEQYF. The CDR3 DNA sequence: TGTGCCAGCAGCTTAGACCGCGTCGGGATAACCTACGAGCAGTACTTC.

In its sample, this clone was seen once. The V and J genes are TRBV7-2 and TRBJ2-2; TRBD1 matches 9 bases. The CDR3 totals 14 residues. J gave up 6 bases and V 4 bases, and 3 bases lay outside the gene matches. From germline, CDR1 is SGHTA and CDR2 FQGNSA. The DNA for the CDR3 is TGTGCCAGCAGCTCGGGACAGGGTCCCGGGGAGCTGTTTTTT. Translating gives CASSSGQGPGELFF.